This T cell receptor beta chain was sequenced in a study of cytomegalovirus exposure and HLA in healthy donors. V dropped 1 base and J dropped 4 bases, with 18 bases sitting between them. Per germline, CDR1 SGHTA and CDR2 FQGTGA. The CDR3 runs to 17 residues. PCR amplification relied on 60 Vbeta primers (plus 13 Jbeta primers). Sequenced by immunoSEQ multiplex PCR; TCRdb stores in-frame clones only, minus some. The table lists nearly 95,000 clones, 60% to 80% of them singletons, with around 6.3% in the top ten. This chain connects TRBV7-3 to TRBJ2-3; no clear D. The material sequenced was PBMCs. This sequence originates from a woman in her twenties or thirties in good health and CMV-seronegative. DNA for the CDR3: TGTGCCAGCAGCTTAAGTATGCCCAGGTTGGAATCAGATACGCAGTATTTT. Protein: CASSLSMPRLESDTQYF.